These T cell receptor beta chains were read from a single sample in a study of CD8+CD57+ T cells in acquired aplastic anemia. TCRdb used MiXCR to reprocess the reads, holding one entry per CDR3 protein. This sample has about half a million distinct CDR3 sequences; approximately 32% occur once, and the top ten carry less than 0.85%. Sequencing used sorted CD4+, CD8+, or CD8+CD57+ T cells (not recorded which) from PBMCs. These receptors originate from a human donor with aplastic anemia. Each CDR3 is given with its conserved first and last residue. Each record gives: clone size, D gene, V gene, J gene, CDR3 length, CDR3 protein, CDR3 DNA. The D gene is left open where the match is weak. Expanded clones get a size class; other rows say once, few or many, or leave the size out.

clone_size: NA; d_call: NA; v_call: TRBV12-3/TRBV12-4; j_call: TRBJ1-3; cdr3_length: 13; cdr3_aa: CASSLMGGNTIYF; cdr3_nt: TGTGCCAGCAGTTTAATGGGGGGAAACACCATATATTTT
clone_size: once; d_call: NA; v_call: TRBV13; j_call: TRBJ2-2; cdr3_length: 16; cdr3_aa: CASSTSGTYHTGELFF; cdr3_nt: TGTGCCAGCAGCACCTCCGGGACGTACCACACCGGGGAGCTGTTTTTT
clone_size: few; d_call: NA; v_call: TRBV7-2; j_call: TRBJ1-2; cdr3_length: 17; cdr3_aa: CASSPTLDTDANYGYTF; cdr3_nt: TGTGCCAGCAGCCCGACACTAGACACAGATGCAAACTATGGCTACACCTTC
clone_size: many; d_call: NA; v_call: TRBV20-1; j_call: TRBJ2-3; cdr3_length: 11; cdr3_aa: CSARTRHTQYF; cdr3_nt: TGCAGTGCTAGGACCCGCCATACGCAGTATTTT
clone_size: many; d_call: NA; v_call: TRBV7-9; j_call: TRBJ2-2; cdr3_length: 13; cdr3_aa: CASSVDIPGELFF; cdr3_nt: TGTGCCAGCAGCGTGGACATCCCCGGGGAGCTGTTTTTT
clone_size: many; d_call: TRBD2; v_call: TRBV20-1; j_call: TRBJ2-5; cdr3_length: 16; cdr3_aa: CSASRRGLELRETQYF; cdr3_nt: TGCAGTGCTAGCCGACGAGGACTAGAGTTAAGAGAGACCCAGTACTTC
clone_size: NA; d_call: TRBD1; v_call: TRBV19; j_call: TRBJ1-6; cdr3_length: 15; cdr3_aa: CATSTGPRENSPLHF; cdr3_nt: TGTGCCACCTCGACAGGGCCCAGGGAAAATTCACCCCTCCACTTT
clone_size: many; d_call: NA; v_call: TRBV7-2; j_call: TRBJ1-6; cdr3_length: 15; cdr3_aa: CASSLVQLYNSPLHF; cdr3_nt: TGTGCCAGCAGCTTAGTCCAGCTCTATAATTCACCCCTCCACTTT
clone_size: many; d_call: NA; v_call: TRBV7-9; j_call: TRBJ2-7; cdr3_length: 12; cdr3_aa: CASSLARSEQYF; cdr3_nt: TGTGCCAGCAGCTTAGCTCGTTCCGAGCAGTACTTC
clone_size: NA; d_call: NA; v_call: TRBV2; j_call: TRBJ1-6; cdr3_length: 14; cdr3_aa: CASSRDRLSSPLHF; cdr3_nt: TGTGCCAGCAGCCGGGACCGTCTGAGTTCACCCCTCCACTTT
clone_size: NA; d_call: NA; v_call: TRBV5-6; j_call: TRBJ2-7; cdr3_length: 15; cdr3_aa: CASTHTRGAGYEQYF; cdr3_nt: TGTGCCAGCACTCATACCAGGGGCGCGGGTTACGAGCAGTACTTC
clone_size: many; d_call: TRBD1; v_call: TRBV15; j_call: TRBJ2-7; cdr3_length: 15; cdr3_aa: CATDRGQGLRSEQYF; cdr3_nt: TGTGCCACAGATAGGGGACAGGGGCTTCGTTCCGAGCAGTACTTC
clone_size: NA; d_call: TRBD1; v_call: TRBV6-2/TRBV6-3; j_call: TRBJ1-6; cdr3_length: 16; cdr3_aa: CASSYRSGQGSSPLHF; cdr3_nt: TGTGCCAGCAGTTATAGGTCGGGACAGGGGAGCTCACCCCTCCACTTT
clone_size: many; d_call: NA; v_call: TRBV7-2; j_call: TRBJ1-2; cdr3_length: 14; cdr3_aa: CASSKNGLNYGYTF; cdr3_nt: TGTGCCAGCAGCAAAAACGGACTCAACTATGGCTACACCTTC
clone_size: many; d_call: NA; v_call: TRBV20-1; j_call: TRBJ1-5; cdr3_length: 13; cdr3_aa: CSALRSSNQPQHF; cdr3_nt: TGCAGTGCCCTGCGCAGTAGCAATCAGCCCCAGCATTTT
clone_size: few; d_call: NA; v_call: TRBV6-5; j_call: TRBJ1-3; cdr3_length: 15; cdr3_aa: CASSYGLTSGNTIYF; cdr3_nt: TGTGCCAGCAGTTACGGCTTGACGTCTGGAAACACCATATATTTT
clone_size: many; d_call: NA; v_call: TRBV2; j_call: TRBJ1-1; cdr3_length: 11; cdr3_aa: CATAPNTEAFF; cdr3_nt: TGTGCCACCGCCCCAAACACTGAAGCTTTCTTT
clone_size: few; d_call: TRBD2; v_call: TRBV20-1; j_call: TRBJ2-7; cdr3_length: 14; cdr3_aa: CSASWLAGTYEQYF; cdr3_nt: TGCAGTGCTAGTTGGCTAGCGGGGACCTACGAGCAGTACTTC
clone_size: NA; d_call: TRBD2; v_call: TRBV7-9; j_call: TRBJ2-7; cdr3_length: 19; cdr3_aa: CASSSTSAIPVFSSYEQYF; cdr3_nt: TGTGCCAGCAGCAGTACTAGCGCTATCCCTGTTTTCAGCTCCTACGAGCAGTACTTC
clone_size: many; d_call: NA; v_call: TRBV7-9; j_call: TRBJ1-1; cdr3_length: 11; cdr3_aa: CASSTGTEAFF; cdr3_nt: TGTGCCAGCAGTACGGGGACTGAAGCTTTCTTT
clone_size: many; d_call: NA; v_call: TRBV10-3; j_call: TRBJ2-5; cdr3_length: 14; cdr3_aa: CAISELGDQETQYF; cdr3_nt: TGTGCCATCAGTGAGTTGGGGGATCAAGAGACCCAGTACTTC
clone_size: NA; d_call: TRBD1; v_call: TRBV2; j_call: TRBJ1-5; cdr3_length: 15; cdr3_aa: CASSFGQGSEQPQHF; cdr3_nt: TGTGCCAGCAGTTTCGGACAGGGGAGTGAGCAGCCCCAGCATTTT
clone_size: NA; d_call: NA; v_call: TRBV7-2; j_call: TRBJ2-7; cdr3_length: 17; cdr3_aa: CASSLGAQGLPAYEQYF; cdr3_nt: TGTGCCAGCAGCTTAGGCGCCCAGGGGCTCCCGGCCTACGAGCAGTACTTC
clone_size: many; d_call: NA; v_call: TRBV2; j_call: TRBJ1-2; cdr3_length: 15; cdr3_aa: CASSEDRGPSLGYTF; cdr3_nt: TGTGCCAGCAGTGAAGACCGGGGCCCCTCCCTAGGCTACACCTTC
clone_size: NA; d_call: NA; v_call: TRBV15; j_call: TRBJ1-2; cdr3_length: 13; cdr3_aa: CATSSRQAYGYTF; cdr3_nt: TGTGCCACCAGCAGCCGACAAGCCTATGGCTACACCTTC
clone_size: few; d_call: TRBD2; v_call: TRBV9; j_call: TRBJ2-1; cdr3_length: 13; cdr3_aa: CASSLLTSGGLLF; cdr3_nt: TGTGCCAGCAGCCTCCTGACTAGCGGGGGGTTACTCTTC
clone_size: NA; d_call: TRBD2; v_call: TRBV9; j_call: TRBJ2-2; cdr3_length: 16; cdr3_aa: CASSVLAGEPTGELFF; cdr3_nt: TGTGCCAGCAGCGTGCTAGCGGGGGAACCCACCGGGGAGCTGTTTTTT
clone_size: many; d_call: NA; v_call: TRBV7-2; j_call: TRBJ1-1; cdr3_length: 13; cdr3_aa: CASSLLGTTEAFF; cdr3_nt: TGTGCCAGCAGCTTACTAGGGACGACTGAAGCTTTCTTT
clone_size: many; d_call: NA; v_call: TRBV5-1; j_call: TRBJ1-5; cdr3_length: 14; cdr3_aa: CASSLAGRGQPQHF; cdr3_nt: TGCGCCAGCAGCTTGGCTGGCAGGGGTCAGCCCCAGCATTTT
clone_size: NA; d_call: TRBD1; v_call: TRBV15; j_call: TRBJ1-5; cdr3_length: 16; cdr3_aa: CATSRAPGQGDQPQHF; cdr3_nt: TGTGCCACCAGCAGAGCTCCGGGACAGGGTGATCAGCCCCAGCATTTT
clone_size: NA; d_call: NA; v_call: TRBV7-3; j_call: TRBJ2-2; cdr3_length: 17; cdr3_aa: CASSRRDFSHLSGELFF; cdr3_nt: TGTGCCAGCAGCCGCCGGGACTTCTCACACCTATCCGGGGAGCTGTTTTTT
clone_size: many; d_call: NA; v_call: TRBV7-9; j_call: TRBJ1-6; cdr3_length: 14; cdr3_aa: CASSPVPDNSPLHF; cdr3_nt: TGTGCCAGCAGCCCGGTCCCCGATAATTCACCCCTCCACTTT
clone_size: few; d_call: NA; v_call: TRBV6-5; j_call: TRBJ1-1; cdr3_length: 14; cdr3_aa: CASRYQTGNTEAFF; cdr3_nt: TGTGCCAGCAGATATCAGACAGGGAACACTGAAGCTTTCTTT
clone_size: NA; d_call: TRBD2; v_call: TRBV5-5; j_call: TRBJ2-5; cdr3_length: 14; cdr3_aa: CASSLWTSGETQYF; cdr3_nt: TGTGCCAGCAGCCTATGGACTAGTGGAGAGACCCAGTACTTC
clone_size: NA; d_call: TRBD1; v_call: TRBV7-7; j_call: TRBJ1-2; cdr3_length: 13; cdr3_aa: CARDLGQGYGYTF; cdr3_nt: TGTGCTAGAGATCTGGGACAGGGCTATGGCTACACCTTC
clone_size: NA; d_call: NA; v_call: TRBV20-1; j_call: TRBJ2-7; cdr3_length: 13; cdr3_aa: CSAGKRGSYEQYF; cdr3_nt: TGCAGTGCTGGCAAAAGGGGCTCCTACGAGCAGTACTTC
clone_size: NA; d_call: NA; v_call: TRBV29-1; j_call: TRBJ1-1; cdr3_length: 15; cdr3_aa: CSVEGRTSGYTEAFF; cdr3_nt: TGCAGCGTTGAAGGTCGTACTAGCGGTTACACAGAAGCTTTCTTT
clone_size: NA; d_call: TRBD1; v_call: TRBV3-1; j_call: TRBJ2-1; cdr3_length: 14; cdr3_aa: CASSQWDRDNEQFF; cdr3_nt: TGTGCCAGCAGCCAATGGGACAGGGATAATGAGCAGTTCTTC
clone_size: NA; d_call: TRBD2; v_call: TRBV9; j_call: TRBJ2-1; cdr3_length: 16; cdr3_aa: CASSPETSGKNNEQFF; cdr3_nt: TGTGCCAGCAGCCCGGAGACTAGCGGGAAAAACAATGAGCAGTTCTTC
clone_size: NA; d_call: TRBD1; v_call: TRBV10-3; j_call: TRBJ2-7; cdr3_length: 14; cdr3_aa: CAIRATGGWFEQYF; cdr3_nt: TGTGCCATCAGGGCGACAGGGGGTTGGTTCGAGCAGTACTTC